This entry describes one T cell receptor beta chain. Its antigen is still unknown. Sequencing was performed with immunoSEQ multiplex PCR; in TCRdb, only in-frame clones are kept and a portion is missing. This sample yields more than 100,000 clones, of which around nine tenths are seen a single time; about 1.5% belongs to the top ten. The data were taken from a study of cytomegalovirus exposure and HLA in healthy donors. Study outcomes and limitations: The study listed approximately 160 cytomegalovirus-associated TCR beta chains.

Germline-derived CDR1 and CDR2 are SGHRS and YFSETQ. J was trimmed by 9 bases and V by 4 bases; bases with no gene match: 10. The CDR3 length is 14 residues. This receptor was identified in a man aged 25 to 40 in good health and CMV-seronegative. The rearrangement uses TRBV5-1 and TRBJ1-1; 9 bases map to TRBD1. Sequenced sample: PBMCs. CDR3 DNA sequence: TGCGCCAGCAGCCCATGGACAGGGGTAGACCAAGCTTTCTTT. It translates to CASSPWTGVDQAFF.